This TCR beta chain was recorded in a study of blood T cell repertoires in COVID-19. At the level of the study: Researchers got acute and convalescent COVID-19 samples from the United States, Italy and Spain. Sources were T cells, B-cell-depleted T cells, or PBMCs; the material itself was cDNA or gDNA.

Looked up from germline, CDR1 is MDHEN and CDR2 is SYDVKM. This CDR3 has 14 residues. V gave up 6 bases and J gave up 2 bases, with 11 bases separating them. Per the authors' pipeline: The assay estimated nucleated cells by amplifying reference gene primers. The table came from immunoSEQ multiplex PCR; TCRdb's copy has only in-frame clones and leaves some out. V, J and clone size are taken as reported in that table, and D and trimming were inferred from the DNA itself. This table has approximately 99,000 clones, 85% to 90% appearing once. The source is a woman aged 55-70 years in a cohort sampled during active or convalescent COVID-19. The chain carries TRBV28 and TRBJ1-5; no firm D call. The sample taken for sequencing was peripheral blood. The CDR3 sequence: CASRGGLGNQPQHF. The CDR3 coding sequence is TGTGCCAGCAGGGGAGGGCTGGGCAATCAGCCCCAGCATTTT.